Sequencing of this T cell receptor beta chain was carried out in a study of T cell responses to AZD1222 COVID-19 vaccine (dated by TCRdb to the early 2020s). For the study in its entirety: AZD1222 recipients with second doses at about 4 weeks or about 12 weeks were pooled, because spike-specific TCR depth and breadth did not differ between schedules. TCR sequencing covered more than 230 trial participants: nearly 210 given two doses of AZD1222 and about 26 given two doses of MenACWY control vaccine. Trial participants were enrolled by age into subgroups of 18-55, 56-69 and 70-plus years, and around 140, 26 and 57 TCR-sequenced participants, respectively, were included in these subgroups. Study-level results and caveats: No day 14 peak-response samples were available, so repertoires were characterized only after the peak T cell response. After two AZD1222 doses, both the breadth and the depth of spike-specific TCRs were significantly higher than at day 0 and than in MenACWY recipients. In the small 56-69-year group, the increase in depth fell short of significance, most likely because of low power. The vaccine-associated CD4 TCRs covered the entire spike protein, and the dominant responses fell in regions 160-218 and 743-854. Only a handful of AZD1222 recipients were SARS-CoV-2 seropositive at baseline, limiting conclusions about previously exposed vaccinees. Participants were mostly white British and included more females than males, and it was suggested by the authors that clonal diversity may have been underestimated. Reportedly, close to half of the unique spike-specific TCRs recognized epitopes lying outside the regions that are mutated in the B.1.351 and B.1.1.7 variants.

According to the study, the label for this sample's time point signals: baseline before first vaccination. Vaccinee samples came from UK trials COV001 and COV002, including a single-blind randomized controlled phase 2/3 trial of AZD1222 (ChAdOx1 nCoV-19) in healthy adults. For TCRbeta chain sequencing, PBMC samples were collected from trial participants at day 0 and at day 28 after the second dose. The CDR3 regions of human TCRbeta chains were subjected to immunosequencing. The original pipeline was this. TCRs in the repertoires were compared against a reference library of SARS-CoV-2-specific TCRs that had been generated with the MIRA antigen-specificity platform. Breadth was defined as the fraction of unique TCRs that were SARS-CoV-2-associated. Depth was defined as the fraction of total T cells that were SARS-CoV-2-associated. Using the MIRA data, each spike-specific TCR was mapped to the spike region that the TCR reacts to and placed in a CD4 or CD8 class. Log10-transformed breadth and depth values were compared by one-way ANOVA with Sidak's multiple comparisons tests. Here the immuneACCESS table is served through TCRdb, limited to in-frame sequences with V and J called. Missing clones are a known gap in these copies; in checked studies unresolved V genes cover under half, and the rest lacks a known reason. V, J and clone size derive from that table, while D and trimming were established from the DNA sequence. The sample profile shows around 170,000 clones; approximately 91% of them were found once. Jointly, the top ten make up 0.99% of the sample.

V and J are truncated by 3 bases and 2 bases respectively, leaving an intervening sequence of 7 bases. From the cysteine through the phenylalanine, the CDR3 covers 13 amino acids. Just CDR3 DNA is preserved here, 39 bases in frame from base 1. Based on the germline V gene, the CDR1 and CDR2 sequences are SGHTA and FQGTGA. With respect to this clone: It lacks a known antigen. Within one base of it there is no much larger clone, and no base qualities were kept. Within the sample, other DNA sequences also encode this same CDR3.

The sample was peripheral blood, taken on day 0 of AZD1222 vaccination. The origin of this receptor is an adult in good health. The rearranged chain carries TRBV7-3 and TRBJ1-1, with no confidently assigned D gene. The CDR3 in this case is CASSFGANTEAFF. The DNA sequence is as follows: TGTGCCAGCAGCTTTGGAGCCAACACTGAAGCTTTCTTT.